The 9 T cell receptor beta chains presented below share a single source sample, sequenced in a study of identifying expanded T cells in peripheral blood. Sequenced by immunoSEQ multiplex PCR; TCRdb stores in-frame clones only, minus some. This sample yields 100,000 to 150,000 clones, of which around 84% are seen a single time; more than 2.5% belongs to the top ten. Sequencing was done on a sample of blood. The receptors were sampled from a person between 18 and 75 years old in good health.

The chain joins TRBV18 to TRBJ1-1; D gene unclear. Between the trimmed V and J ends, which lost 2 bases and 2 bases, there was a span of 12 bases. Germline V CDR1 and CDR2: KGHSH, LQKENI. The CDR3 is 15 residues long. In nucleotides, the CDR3 is TGTGCCAGCTCACCATATCAGGTGGGAAACACTGAAGCTTTCTTT. This gives the protein CASSPYQVGNTEAFF.

V gene TRBV27 combines with J gene TRBJ2-7, with 7 bases lining up with TRBD1. V shed 7 bases and J 3 bases; nucleotides not matched to a gene: 24. There are 19 residues in the CDR3. CDR1 is MNHEY and CDR2 is SMNVEV in the germline V gene (reference sequence). The DNA of the CDR3 is TGTGCCAGCACCCGGACAGGAACCCCGTTGACTCCAGTCCACTACGAGCAGTACTTC. Translation: CASTRTGTPLTPVHYEQYF.

The genes are TRBV10-3 and TRBJ2-2; 9 bases line up with TRBD1. Germline-derived CDR1 and CDR2 are ENHRY and SYGVKD. V lost 5 bases to trimming and J lost 4 bases; unmatched junction nucleotides: 5. This CDR3 contains 15 residues. Here the CDR3 reads CAISSTGGFTGELFF. CDR3 DNA sequence: TGTGCCATCAGTTCGACAGGGGGTTTCACCGGGGAGCTGTTTTTT.

The rearrangement joins TRBV19 to TRBJ2-3, with D uncertain. Trimming stripped 1 base from V and 2 bases from J, with 4 bases between. The CDR3 extends over 13 amino acids. CDR1 LNHDA and CDR2 SQIVND come from the germline V gene (reference sequence). Written as DNA, the CDR3 is TGTGCCAGTAGTATAGGGCCCACAGATACGCAGTATTTT. Residues: CASSIGPTDTQYF.

The chain joins TRBV5-6 to TRBJ1-2, with unresolved D. The ends were cut back, 3 bases at V and 7 bases at J, with 19 bases in the middle. This CDR3 spans 15 amino acids. Germline CDR1 reads SGHDT; CDR2 reads YYEEEE. CDR3: CASSSPEGRRFGYTF. The CDR3 DNA reads TGTGCCAGCAGCTCCCCTGAGGGTCGGAGGTTTGGCTACACCTTC. Using reference TRBV5-6 and TRBJ1-2 for the parts outside the CDR3, the full variable domain is DAGVTQSPTHLIKTRGQQVTLRCSPKSGHDTVSWYQQALGQGPQFIFQYYEEEERQRGNFPDRFSGHQFPNYSSELNVNALLLGDSALYLCASSSPEGRRFGYTFGSGTRLTVV.

Worth noting for this clone: One end of the junction does not line up with germline, which may come from a read error. The CDR3 loop reads CASSLVPNYGYTF. The CDR3 DNA follows: TGTGCCAGTAGTCTAGTTCCGAACTATGGTTACACCTTC. V usage is TRBV19 and J usage is TRBJ1-2, with D unresolved. The CDR3 spans 13 residues. Germline CDR1 is LNHDA and CDR2 is SQIVND (reference sequence).

V gene TRBV5-6 combines with J gene TRBJ2-2; a possible D gene is TRBD2 (7 bases). Germline values: CDR1 SGHDT, CDR2 YYEEEE. The CDR3 consists of 19 residues. V lost 4 bases and J 4 bases, leaving 26 bases between the germline ends. CDR3 residues: CASSMRGEGSGVFTGELFF. DNA of the CDR3: TGTGCCAGCAGCATGAGGGGGGAGGGTAGCGGCGTTTTCACCGGGGAGCTGTTTTTT.

V and J are TRBV27 and TRBJ1-2; a weak D match, TRBD1 (5 bases). CDR1 is MNHEY and CDR2 is SMNVEV in the germline V gene (reference sequence). Between the trimmed V and J ends, which lost 5 bases and 5 bases, there was a span of 12 bases. CDR3 length: 13 amino acids. CDR3 sequence (DNA): TGTGCCAGCAGTCCGGGACGGAGATATGGCTACACCTTC. Translated, it gives CASSPGRRYGYTF.

The chain is built from TRBV9 and TRBJ2-1; 12 positions agree with TRBD1. Germline CDR1 reads SGDLS; CDR2 reads YYNGEE. The CDR3 totals 12 residues. Losses at the gene ends were 2 bases for V and 15 bases for J; bases not matched to a gene: 3. CDR3 loop: CASSVRDRGRFF. The CDR3 DNA follows: TGTGCCAGCAGCGTCAGGGACAGGGGGCGGTTCTTC.